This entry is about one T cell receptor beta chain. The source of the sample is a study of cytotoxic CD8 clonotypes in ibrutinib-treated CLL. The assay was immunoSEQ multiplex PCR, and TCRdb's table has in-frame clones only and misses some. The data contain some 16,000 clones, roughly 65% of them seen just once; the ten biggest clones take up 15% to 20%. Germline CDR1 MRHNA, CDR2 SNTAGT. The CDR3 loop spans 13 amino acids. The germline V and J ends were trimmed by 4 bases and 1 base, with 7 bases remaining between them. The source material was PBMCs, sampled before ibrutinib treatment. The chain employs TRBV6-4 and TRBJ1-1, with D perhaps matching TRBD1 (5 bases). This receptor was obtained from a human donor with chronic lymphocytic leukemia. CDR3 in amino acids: CASSATANTEAFF. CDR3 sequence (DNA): TGTGCCAGCAGTGCGACAGCGAACACTGAAGCTTTCTTT.